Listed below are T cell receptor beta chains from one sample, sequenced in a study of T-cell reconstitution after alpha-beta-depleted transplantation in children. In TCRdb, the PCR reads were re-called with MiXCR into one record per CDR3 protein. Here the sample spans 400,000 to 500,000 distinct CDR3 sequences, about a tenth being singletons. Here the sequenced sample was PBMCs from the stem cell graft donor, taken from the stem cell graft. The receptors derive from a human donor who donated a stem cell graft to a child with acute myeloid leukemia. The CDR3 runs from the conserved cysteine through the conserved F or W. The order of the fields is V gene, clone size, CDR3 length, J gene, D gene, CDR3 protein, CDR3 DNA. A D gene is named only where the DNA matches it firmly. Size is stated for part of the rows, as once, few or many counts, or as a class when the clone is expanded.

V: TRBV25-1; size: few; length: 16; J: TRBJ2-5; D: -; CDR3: CASSLRQDPRGETQYF; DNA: TGTGCCAGCAGCCTACGACAGGACCCGCGAGGAGAGACCCAGTACTTC
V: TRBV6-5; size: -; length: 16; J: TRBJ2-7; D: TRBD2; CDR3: CASSYSPGLALGEQYF; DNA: TGTGCCAGCAGTTACTCACCGGGACTAGCCTTAGGCGAGCAGTACTTC
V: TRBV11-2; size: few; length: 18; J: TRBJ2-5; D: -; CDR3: CASSYRVEQGIFQETQYF; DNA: TGTGCCAGCAGCTACCGGGTTGAACAGGGTATCTTCCAAGAGACCCAGTACTTC
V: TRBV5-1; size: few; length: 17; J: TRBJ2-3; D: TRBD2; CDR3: CASGLLAGGPSADTQYF; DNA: TGCGCCAGCGGCCTACTAGCGGGAGGGCCCTCTGCAGATACGCAGTATTTT
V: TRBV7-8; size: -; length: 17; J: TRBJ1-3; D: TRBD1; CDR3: CASSLAGTGEIRNTIYF; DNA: TGTGCCAGCAGCTTAGCGGGGACAGGGGAAATAAGAAACACCATATATTTT
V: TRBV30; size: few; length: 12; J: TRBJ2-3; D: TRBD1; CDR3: CAWSVDRVPQYF; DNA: TGTGCCTGGAGCGTCGACAGGGTTCCGCAGTATTTT
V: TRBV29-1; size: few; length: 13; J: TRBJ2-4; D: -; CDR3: CSALASAKNIQYF; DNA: TGCAGCGCGCTAGCCTCAGCCAAAAACATTCAGTACTTC
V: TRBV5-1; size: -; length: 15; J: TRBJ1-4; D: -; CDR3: CASTAYFGLNEKLFF; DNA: TGCGCCAGCACCGCCTACTTCGGGCTTAATGAAAAACTGTTTTTT
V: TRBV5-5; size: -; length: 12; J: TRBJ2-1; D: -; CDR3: CASSSSEVEQFF; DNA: TGTGCCAGCAGCTCCTCCGAGGTAGAGCAGTTCTTC
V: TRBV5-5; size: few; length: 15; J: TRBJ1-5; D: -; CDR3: CASSPGPARDQPQHF; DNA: TGTGCCAGCAGCCCGGGACCGGCAAGGGATCAGCCCCAGCATTTT
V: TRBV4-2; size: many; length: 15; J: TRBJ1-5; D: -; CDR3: CASSQESRGWQPQHF; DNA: TGTGCCAGCAGCCAAGAGAGTCGCGGGTGGCAGCCCCAGCATTTT
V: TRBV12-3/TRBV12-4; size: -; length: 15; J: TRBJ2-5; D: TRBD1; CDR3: CASRPATGMGETQYF; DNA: TGTGCCAGCAGGCCCGCGACAGGGATGGGGGAGACCCAGTACTTC
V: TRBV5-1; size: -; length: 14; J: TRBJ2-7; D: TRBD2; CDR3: CASTPSGRAHEQYF; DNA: TGCGCCAGCACTCCAAGCGGGAGGGCCCACGAGCAGTACTTC
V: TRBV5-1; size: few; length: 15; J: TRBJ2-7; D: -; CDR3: CASSSRWDTNYEQYF; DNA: TGCGCCAGCAGCTCCCGGTGGGACACAAACTACGAGCAGTACTTC
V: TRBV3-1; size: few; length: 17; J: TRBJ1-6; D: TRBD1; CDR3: CASSRTNRGSHNSPLHF; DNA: TGTGCCAGCAGTCGTACAAACAGGGGGTCTCATAATTCACCCCTCCACTTT
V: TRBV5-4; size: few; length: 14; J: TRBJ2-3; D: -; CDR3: CASSLAMFTDTQYF; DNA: TGTGCCAGCAGCTTGGCTATGTTCACAGATACGCAGTATTTT
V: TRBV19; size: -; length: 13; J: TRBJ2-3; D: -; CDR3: CASQRGVTDTQYF; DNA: TGTGCCAGCCAAAGGGGGGTGACAGATACGCAGTATTTT
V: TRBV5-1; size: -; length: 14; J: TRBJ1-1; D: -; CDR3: CASSLVQGGTEAFF; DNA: TGCGCCAGCAGCTTGGTTCAAGGGGGCACTGAAGCTTTCTTT
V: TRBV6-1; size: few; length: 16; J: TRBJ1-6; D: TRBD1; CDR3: CASRPGQGSYNSPLHF; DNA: TGTGCCAGCAGGCCGGGACAGGGGTCCTATAATTCACCCCTCCACTTT
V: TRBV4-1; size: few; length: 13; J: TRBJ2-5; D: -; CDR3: CASSQVIKETQYF; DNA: TGCGCCAGCAGCCAAGTAATAAAGGAGACCCAGTACTTC
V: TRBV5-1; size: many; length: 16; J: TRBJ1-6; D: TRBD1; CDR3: CASSLEVQGNAVPLHF; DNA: TGCGCCAGCAGCTTGGAGGTACAGGGGAATGCGGTGCCCCTCCACTTT
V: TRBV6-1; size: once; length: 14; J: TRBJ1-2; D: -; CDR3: CASSNSGNRAGYTF; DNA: TGTGCCAGCAGCAACAGCGGGAACAGGGCCGGCTACACCTTC